The source of this T cell receptor (beta chain) is a study of blood T cells in healthy people across ages (dated by TCRdb to 2014 to 2015). Background on the whole study: Template switching captured roughly one uniquely barcoded TCR beta cDNA molecule per two T cells in model experiments. Using deep sequencing normalized with unique cDNA molecular identifiers, the study measured how TCR beta repertoire diversity changes with age. Four age groups were formed from the donors: young (average 16 years), middle-aged (more than 35), aged (roughly 58) and long-lived (approximately 78). To avoid experimental bias, donors of different ages were randomly spread across the sequencing lanes. Two additional independent replicas of 1 million unique cDNA reads from the same blood draw were analyzed for two donors (one aged 18 to 29 and one aged 80 or older).

CDR1 MDHEN and CDR2 SYDVKM were looked up in the germline V gene. From the cysteine through the phenylalanine, the CDR3 covers 16 amino acids. Only the CDR3 DNA stays, 48 bases, in frame from base 1. V was cut back by 1 base and J by 3 bases, leaving a gap of 14 bases between them. This clonotype was recorded at least ten times. The antigen it recognizes is unknown. No qualities accompany the bases; no much larger clone lies one base away. What the study reported, not specific to this receptor: Total diversity estimates from one million sequenced T cells were considered lower bounds and underestimates. Because donor CMV infection status was unknown, age-related changes in expanded clonotypes were potentially confounded. Since profiling was done on bulk unsorted PBMCs, naive and antigen-experienced compartments could not be conclusively compared. The long-lived group showed more naive CD4+ T cells, fewer expanded clones and increased TCR diversity than the aged group, suggesting age selection. As age increased, observed TCR beta diversity per million T cells dropped in a roughly linear way, and a significant reduction was already evident by age roughly 36. Observed TCR beta diversity correlated strongly with the percentage of naive T cells measured by flow cytometry.

The library was produced with 5' RACE. The run used an Illumina HiSeq 2500. A second PCR of roughly 7 to 11 cycles was performed with a sample-barcoded 5' primer and a J-beta primer mix. A template-switch 5' adaptor carrying 12 random nucleotides introduced a unique molecular identifier onto each TCR beta cDNA molecule. At least 2.5 million CDR3-containing paired-end reads were obtained from each sample. First-strand cDNA was synthesized from all RNA with the Mint cDNA synthesis kit, primed by a TRBC-specific oligonucleotide. Following uracil-DNA glycosylase treatment, all cDNA underwent a first 18-cycle PCR with the universal primers M1SS and BC2_uni_R. The paper's processing steps were these. For normalization, 1 million high-quality reads, each with a distinct molecular identifier, were randomly selected from each sample. Reads with shared molecular identifiers were discarded instead of being binned into consensus sequences. MiTCR, set to a Q25 quality threshold and the strictest error-elimination algorithm, was used for CDR3 identification, clonotype clustering and error correction. Lower-bound total TCR beta diversity was estimated with a nonparametric unseen species model using Euler transformation. TCRdb itself trimmed the public reads at Q25 with fastp, ran MiXCR and retained productive beta chains. Rows merge per CDR3 protein into single entries with the most common DNA and genes. TCRdb's processing, not the authors', yielded these V and J calls. The sample has about 800,000 distinct CDR3 sequences on record, 55% to 75% of them singletons. The top ten hold about 20% of the sample.

Donors were 39 systemically healthy Caucasian individuals from Russia aged 6 to 90 years. Each donor gave 8 to 10 milliliters of peripheral blood, drawn into EDTA-treated Vacutainer tubes. Ficoll-Paque density-gradient centrifugation was used to isolate PBMCs, with at least 7 million per sample. Total RNA was extracted from PBMCs with Trizol reagent, with at least 5 micrograms obtained per sample. For every donor, an aliquot of PBMCs went through flow cytometry to measure the percentages of naive CD45RAhigh/CD27high T cells. Recombination joined TRBV28 with TRBJ2-3; too little of a D gene remains to name it. Sample: blood. The TCR was taken from a young man in good health. The nucleotide sequence is given as TGTGCCAGCAGTTTATCTGGTCCCCTTATGACAGATACGCAGTATTTT. This translates into CASSLSGPLMTDTQYF.